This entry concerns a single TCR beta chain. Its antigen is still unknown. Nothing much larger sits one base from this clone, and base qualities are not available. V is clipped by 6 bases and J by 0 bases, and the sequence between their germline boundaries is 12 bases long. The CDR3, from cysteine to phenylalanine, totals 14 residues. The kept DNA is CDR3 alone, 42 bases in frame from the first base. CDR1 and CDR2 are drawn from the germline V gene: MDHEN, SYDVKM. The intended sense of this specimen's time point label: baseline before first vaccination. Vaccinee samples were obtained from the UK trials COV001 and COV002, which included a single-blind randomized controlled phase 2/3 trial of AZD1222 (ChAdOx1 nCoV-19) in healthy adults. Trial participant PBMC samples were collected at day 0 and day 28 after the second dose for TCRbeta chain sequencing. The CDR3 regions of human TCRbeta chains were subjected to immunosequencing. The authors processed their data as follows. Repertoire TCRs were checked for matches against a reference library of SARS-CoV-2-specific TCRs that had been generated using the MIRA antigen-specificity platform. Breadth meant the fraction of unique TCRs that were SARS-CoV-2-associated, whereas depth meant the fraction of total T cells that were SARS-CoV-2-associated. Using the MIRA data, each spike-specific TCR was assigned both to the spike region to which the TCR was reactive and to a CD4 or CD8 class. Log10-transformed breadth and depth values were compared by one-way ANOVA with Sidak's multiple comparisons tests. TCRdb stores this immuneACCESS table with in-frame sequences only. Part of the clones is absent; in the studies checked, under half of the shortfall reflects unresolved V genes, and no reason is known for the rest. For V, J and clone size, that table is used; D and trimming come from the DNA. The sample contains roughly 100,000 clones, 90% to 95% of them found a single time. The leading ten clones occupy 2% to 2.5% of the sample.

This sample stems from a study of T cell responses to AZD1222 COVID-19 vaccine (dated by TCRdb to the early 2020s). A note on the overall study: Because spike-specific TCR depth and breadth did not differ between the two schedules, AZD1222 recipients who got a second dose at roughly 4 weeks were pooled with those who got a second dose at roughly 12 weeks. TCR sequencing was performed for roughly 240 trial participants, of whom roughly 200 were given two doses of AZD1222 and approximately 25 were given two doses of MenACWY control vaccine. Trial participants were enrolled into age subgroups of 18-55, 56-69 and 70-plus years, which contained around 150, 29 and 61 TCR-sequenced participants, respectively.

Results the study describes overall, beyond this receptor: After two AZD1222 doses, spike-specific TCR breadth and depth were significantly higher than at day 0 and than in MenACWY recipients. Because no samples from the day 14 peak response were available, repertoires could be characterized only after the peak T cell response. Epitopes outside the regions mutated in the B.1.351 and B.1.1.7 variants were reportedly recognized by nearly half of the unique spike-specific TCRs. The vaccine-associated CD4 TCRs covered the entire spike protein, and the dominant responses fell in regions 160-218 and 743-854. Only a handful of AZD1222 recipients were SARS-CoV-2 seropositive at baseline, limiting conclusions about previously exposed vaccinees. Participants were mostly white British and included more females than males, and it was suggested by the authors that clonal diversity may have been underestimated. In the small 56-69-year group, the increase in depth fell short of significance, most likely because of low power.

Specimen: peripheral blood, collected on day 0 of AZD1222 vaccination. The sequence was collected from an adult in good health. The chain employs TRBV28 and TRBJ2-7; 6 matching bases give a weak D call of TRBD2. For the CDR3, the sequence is CASREAGSSYEQYF. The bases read TGTGCCAGCAGAGAGGCGGGGAGCTCCTACGAGCAGTACTTC.